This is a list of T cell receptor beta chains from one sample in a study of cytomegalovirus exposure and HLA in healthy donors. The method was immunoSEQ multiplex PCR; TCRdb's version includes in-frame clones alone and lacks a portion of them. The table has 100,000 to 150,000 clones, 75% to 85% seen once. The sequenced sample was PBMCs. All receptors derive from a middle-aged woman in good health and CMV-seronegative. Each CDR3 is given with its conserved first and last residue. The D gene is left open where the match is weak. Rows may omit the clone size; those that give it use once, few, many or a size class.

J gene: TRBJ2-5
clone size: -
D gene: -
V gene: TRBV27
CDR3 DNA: TGTGCCAGCAGTGAACCGGGAAACCAAGAGACCCAGTACTTC
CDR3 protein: CASSEPGNQETQYF

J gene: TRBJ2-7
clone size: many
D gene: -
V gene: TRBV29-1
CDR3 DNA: TGCAGCGTTGAAGGAAGAGAAGGGGTTTCCTACGAGCAGTACTTC
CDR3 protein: CSVEGREGVSYEQYF

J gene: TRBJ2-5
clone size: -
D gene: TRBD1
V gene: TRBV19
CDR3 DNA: TGTGCCAGTAGTACGTGGACAGGAGGCGGCCTGGAGACCCAGTACTTC
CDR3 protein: CASSTWTGGGLETQYF

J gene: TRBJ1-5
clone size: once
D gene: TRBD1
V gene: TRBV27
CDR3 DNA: TGTGCCAGCAGTGCCTCGGGACAGGTACACTATAGCAATCAGCCCCAGCATTTT
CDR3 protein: CASSASGQVHYSNQPQHF

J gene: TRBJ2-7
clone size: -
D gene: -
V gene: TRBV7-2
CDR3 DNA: TGTGCCAGCAGCTTGGGAGACAGGAGCTCCTACGAGCAGTACTTC
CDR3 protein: CASSLGDRSSYEQYF

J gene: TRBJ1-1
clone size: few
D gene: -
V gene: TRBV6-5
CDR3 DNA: TGTGCCAGCAGTTACATGGGGCGTGGGCCAGAAGCTTTCTTT
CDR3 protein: CASSYMGRGPEAFF

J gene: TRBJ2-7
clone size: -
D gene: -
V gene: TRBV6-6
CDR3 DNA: TGTGCCAGCGAAGGGGTCTCCTACGAGCAGTACTTC
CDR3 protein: CASEGVSYEQYF

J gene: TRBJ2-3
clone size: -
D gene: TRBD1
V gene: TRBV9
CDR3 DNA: TGTGCCAGCAGCGTCGGGGGGGGGACAGGGGTTGCAGATACGCAGTATTTT
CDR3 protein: CASSVGGGTGVADTQYF

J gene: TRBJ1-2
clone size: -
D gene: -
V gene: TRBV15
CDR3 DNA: TGTGCCACCAGCAGGGGCCGGGTCCGGGGGGGTGGCTACACCTTC
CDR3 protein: CATSRGRVRGGGYTF

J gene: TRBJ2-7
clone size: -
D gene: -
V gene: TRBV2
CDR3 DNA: TGTGCCAGCGTGGGAGGACCAGGGATCCACGAGCAGTACTTC
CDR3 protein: CASVGGPGIHEQYF

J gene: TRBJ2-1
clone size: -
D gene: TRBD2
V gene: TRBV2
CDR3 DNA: TGTGCCAGCAGTGGGGCTAGCGGGATATACTCCTACAATGAGCAGTTCTTC
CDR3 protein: CASSGASGIYSYNEQFF

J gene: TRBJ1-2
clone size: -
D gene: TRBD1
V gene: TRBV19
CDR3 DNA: TGTGCCAGGCCCGACGGGACAGGGGATGTCAGTGGCTACACCTTC
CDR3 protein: CARPDGTGDVSGYTF

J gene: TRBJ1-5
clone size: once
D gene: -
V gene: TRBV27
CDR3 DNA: TGTGCCAGCAGTTTATCGAGCAGGGGCAATCAGCCCCAGCATTTT
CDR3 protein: CASSLSSRGNQPQHF

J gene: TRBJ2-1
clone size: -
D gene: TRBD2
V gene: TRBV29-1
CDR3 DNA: TGCAGCGTTGTATATAGCGGGAGGTCTCGCTCCTACAATGAGCAGTTCTTC
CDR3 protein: CSVVYSGRSRSYNEQFF

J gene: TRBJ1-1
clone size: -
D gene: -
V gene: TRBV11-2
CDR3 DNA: TGTGCCAGCAGCTTAGGTCTAAACACTGAAGCTTTCTTT
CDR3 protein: CASSLGLNTEAFF

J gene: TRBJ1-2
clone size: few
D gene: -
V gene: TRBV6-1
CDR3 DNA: TGTGCCAGCAGTGAAGCGGACTCCTATGGCTACACCTTC
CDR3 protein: CASSEADSYGYTF

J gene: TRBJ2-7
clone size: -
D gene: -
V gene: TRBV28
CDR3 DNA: TGTGCCAGCAGTTTAGGCGGTAGCCGATCCTACGAGCAGTACTTC
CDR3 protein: CASSLGGSRSYEQYF

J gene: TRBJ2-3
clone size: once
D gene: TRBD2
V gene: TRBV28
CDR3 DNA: TGTGCCAGCAGGCTAGCGGGAGGTTCAGATACGCAGTATTTT
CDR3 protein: CASRLAGGSDTQYF

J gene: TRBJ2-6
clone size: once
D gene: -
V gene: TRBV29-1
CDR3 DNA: TGCAGCGTTTCTCGAGACAGTTCTGGGGCCAACGTCCTGACTTTC
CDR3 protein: CSVSRDSSGANVLTF

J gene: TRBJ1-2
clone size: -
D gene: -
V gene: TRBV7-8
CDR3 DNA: TGTGCCAGCAGCTTAAACAGTAACTATGGCTACACCTTC
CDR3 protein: CASSLNSNYGYTF

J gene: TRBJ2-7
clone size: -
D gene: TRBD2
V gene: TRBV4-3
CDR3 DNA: TGCGCCAGCAGCCTCGGGACTAGCGGGAGTTACGAGCAGTACTTC
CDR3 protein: CASSLGTSGSYEQYF

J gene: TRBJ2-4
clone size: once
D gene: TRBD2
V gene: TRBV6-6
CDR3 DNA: TGTGCCAGCAGCTCTGGACTAGCGGGCATTCAGTACTTC
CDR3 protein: CASSSGLAGIQYF

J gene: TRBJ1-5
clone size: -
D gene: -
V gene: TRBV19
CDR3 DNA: TGTGCCAGTAGTATTAGAGGGAATAGCAATCAGCCCCAGCATTTT
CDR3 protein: CASSIRGNSNQPQHF

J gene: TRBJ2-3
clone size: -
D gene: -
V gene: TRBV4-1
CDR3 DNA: TGCGCCAGCAGCCAAGCAGGCCGGGATACGCAGTATTTT
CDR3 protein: CASSQAGRDTQYF

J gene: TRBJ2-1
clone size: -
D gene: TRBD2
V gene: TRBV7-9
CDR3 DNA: TGTTCCAGCAGCAAGGGACTAGCCGCGGCATCCTACAATGAGCAGTTCTTC
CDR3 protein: CSSSKGLAAASYNEQFF

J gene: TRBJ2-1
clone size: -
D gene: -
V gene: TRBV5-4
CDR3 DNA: TGTGCCAGCAGCCGAAGGGACTCTCCCCAGGAGCAGTTCTTC
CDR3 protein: CASSRRDSPQEQFF

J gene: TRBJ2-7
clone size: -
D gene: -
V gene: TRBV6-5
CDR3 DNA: TGTGCCAGCAGTTCCACAGGGGACTCATACGAGCAGTACTTC
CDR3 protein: CASSSTGDSYEQYF

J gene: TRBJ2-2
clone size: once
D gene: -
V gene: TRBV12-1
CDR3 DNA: TGTGCCAGCAGCTTTGAGCCTCTTTCTCCTCGGAGGACCGGGGAGCTGTTTTTT
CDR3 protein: CASSFEPLSPRRTGELFF

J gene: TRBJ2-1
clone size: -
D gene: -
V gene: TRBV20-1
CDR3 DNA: TGCAGTGCTAGAGGGAGTACGTTGGAAATCTTC
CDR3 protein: CSARGSTLEIF

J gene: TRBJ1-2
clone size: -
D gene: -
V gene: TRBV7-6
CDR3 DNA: TGTGCCAGCAGCTTAGCGCGAGACAGCGACTATGGCTACACCTTC
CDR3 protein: CASSLARDSDYGYTF

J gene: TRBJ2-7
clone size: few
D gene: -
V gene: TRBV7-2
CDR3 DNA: TGTGCCAGCAGCCGGTGGACTAACTACGAGCAGTACTTC
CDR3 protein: CASSRWTNYEQYF

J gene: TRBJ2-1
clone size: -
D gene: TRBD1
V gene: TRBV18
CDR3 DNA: TGTGCCAGCGCACGGGCCCAGGACAGGGGGCGTGAGCAGTTCTTC
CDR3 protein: CASARAQDRGREQFF

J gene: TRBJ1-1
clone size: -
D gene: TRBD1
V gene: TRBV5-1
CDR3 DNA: TGCGCCAGTAACGACCGACAGGGGGCGAACACTGAAGCTTTCTTT
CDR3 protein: CASNDRQGANTEAFF

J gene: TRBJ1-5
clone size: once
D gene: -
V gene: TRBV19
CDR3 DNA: TGTGCCAGTAGGGAACGAAATTTTGCCCTGGGGGGGGCCCAGCATTTT
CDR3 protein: CASRERNFALGGAQHF

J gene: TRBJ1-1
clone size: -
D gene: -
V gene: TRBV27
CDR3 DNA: TGTGCCAGCAGTTGGGCAGGGGCAAACACTGAAGCTTTCTTT
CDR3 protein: CASSWAGANTEAFF

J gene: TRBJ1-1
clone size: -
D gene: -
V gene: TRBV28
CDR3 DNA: TGTGCCAGCAGTCCCCCTTCGGGGTACACTGAAGCTTTCTTT
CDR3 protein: CASSPPSGYTEAFF

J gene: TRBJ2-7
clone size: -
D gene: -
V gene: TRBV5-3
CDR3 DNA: TGTGCCAGCCAAAAACCGCCGAAGGGAGCCTCCGCGCAGTACTTC
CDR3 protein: CASQKPPKGASAQYF